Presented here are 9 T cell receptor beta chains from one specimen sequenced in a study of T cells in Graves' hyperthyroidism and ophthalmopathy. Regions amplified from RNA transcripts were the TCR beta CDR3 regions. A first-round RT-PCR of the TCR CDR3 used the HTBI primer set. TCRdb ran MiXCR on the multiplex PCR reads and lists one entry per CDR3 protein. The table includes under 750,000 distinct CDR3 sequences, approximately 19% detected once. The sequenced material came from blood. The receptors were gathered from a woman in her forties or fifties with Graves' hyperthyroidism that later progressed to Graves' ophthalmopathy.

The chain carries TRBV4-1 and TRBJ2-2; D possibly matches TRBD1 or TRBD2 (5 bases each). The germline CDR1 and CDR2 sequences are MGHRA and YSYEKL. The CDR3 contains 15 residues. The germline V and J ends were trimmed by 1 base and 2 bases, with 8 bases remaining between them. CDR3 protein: CASSQAGRNTGELFF. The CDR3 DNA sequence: TGCGCCAGCAGCCAAGCGGGACGAAACACCGGGGAGCTGTTTTTT.

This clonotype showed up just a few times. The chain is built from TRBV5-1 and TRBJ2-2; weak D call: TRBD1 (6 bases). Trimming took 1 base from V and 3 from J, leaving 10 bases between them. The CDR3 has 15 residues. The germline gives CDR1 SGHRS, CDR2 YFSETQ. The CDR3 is CASSLSQGYTGELFF. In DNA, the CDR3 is TGCGCCAGCAGCTTGTCACAGGGTTACACCGGGGAGCTGTTTTTT.

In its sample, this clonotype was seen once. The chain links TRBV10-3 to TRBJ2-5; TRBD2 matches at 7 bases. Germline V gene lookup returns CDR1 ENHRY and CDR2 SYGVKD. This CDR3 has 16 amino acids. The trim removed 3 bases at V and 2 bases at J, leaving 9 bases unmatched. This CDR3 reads CAISDPTSKEQETQYF. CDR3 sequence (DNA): TGTGCCATCAGTGACCCGACTAGCAAGGAACAAGAGACCCAGTACTTC.

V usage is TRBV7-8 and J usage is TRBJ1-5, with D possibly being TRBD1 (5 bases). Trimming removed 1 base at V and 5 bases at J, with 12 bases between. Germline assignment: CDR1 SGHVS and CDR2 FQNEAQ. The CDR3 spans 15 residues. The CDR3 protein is CASSLGGREDQPQHF. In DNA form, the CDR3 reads TGTGCCAGCAGCTTAGGCGGCAGGGAGGATCAGCCCCAGCATTTT. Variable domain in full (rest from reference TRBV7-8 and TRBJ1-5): GAGVSQSPRYKVAKRGQDVALRCDPISGHVSLFWYQQALGQGPEFLTYFQNEAQLDKSGLPSDRFFAERPEGSVSTLKIQRTQQEDSAVYLCASSLGGREDQPQHFGDGTRLSIL.

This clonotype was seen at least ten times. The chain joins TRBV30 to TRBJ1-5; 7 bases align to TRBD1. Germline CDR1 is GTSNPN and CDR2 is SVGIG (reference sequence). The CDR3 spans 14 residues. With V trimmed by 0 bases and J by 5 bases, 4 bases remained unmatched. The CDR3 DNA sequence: TGTGCCTGGAGTGTCGGGACAGTGTATCAGCCCCAGCATTTT. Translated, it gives CAWSVGTVYQPQHF.

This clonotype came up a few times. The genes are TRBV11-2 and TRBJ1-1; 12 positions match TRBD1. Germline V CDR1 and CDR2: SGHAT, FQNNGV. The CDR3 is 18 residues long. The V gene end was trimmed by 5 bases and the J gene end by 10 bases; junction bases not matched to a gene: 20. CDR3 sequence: CASSRPRPGQGASGGAFF. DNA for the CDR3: TGTGCCAGCAGCCGCCCCCGACCGGGACAGGGGGCGTCAGGAGGAGCTTTCTTT.

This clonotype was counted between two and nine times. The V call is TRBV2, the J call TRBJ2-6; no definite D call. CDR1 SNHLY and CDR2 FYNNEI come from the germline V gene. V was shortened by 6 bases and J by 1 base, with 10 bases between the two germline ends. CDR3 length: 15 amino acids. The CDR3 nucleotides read TGTGCCAGCAGGGCATTTTTGTCTGGGGCCAACGTCCTGACTTTC. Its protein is CASRAFLSGANVLTF.

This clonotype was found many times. The CDR3: CASSPAPPEVVSSYNEQFF. In DNA form, the CDR3 reads TGTGCCAGCAGCCCAGCCCCACCGGAGGTGGTAAGTTCCTACAATGAGCAGTTCTTC. The gene calls are TRBV11-3 and TRBJ2-1; tentative D call: TRBD2 (5 bases). The CDR3 loop spans 19 amino acids. The V gene's germline CDR1 is SGHNT and CDR2 YENEEA. V gave up 5 bases and J gave up 1 base, with 24 bases separating them.

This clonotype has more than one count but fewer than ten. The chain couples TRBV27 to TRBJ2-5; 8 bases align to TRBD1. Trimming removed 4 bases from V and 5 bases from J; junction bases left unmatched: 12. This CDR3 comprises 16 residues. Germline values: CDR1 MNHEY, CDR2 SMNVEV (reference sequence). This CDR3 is CASSSTPTGGRETQYF. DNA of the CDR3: TGTGCCAGCAGTTCAACCCCAACAGGGGGTCGGGAGACCCAGTACTTC.